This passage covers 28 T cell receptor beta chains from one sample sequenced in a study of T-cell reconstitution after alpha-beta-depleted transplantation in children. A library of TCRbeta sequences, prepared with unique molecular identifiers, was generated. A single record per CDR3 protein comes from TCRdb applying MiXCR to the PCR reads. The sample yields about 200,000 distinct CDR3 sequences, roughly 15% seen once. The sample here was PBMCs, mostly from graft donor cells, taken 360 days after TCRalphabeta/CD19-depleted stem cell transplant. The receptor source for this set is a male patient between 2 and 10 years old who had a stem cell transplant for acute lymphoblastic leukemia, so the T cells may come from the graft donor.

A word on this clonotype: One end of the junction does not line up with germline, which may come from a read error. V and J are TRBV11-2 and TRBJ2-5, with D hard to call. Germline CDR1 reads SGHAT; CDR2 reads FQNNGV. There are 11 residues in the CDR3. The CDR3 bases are TGTGCCAGCAGCTTAAGCCAGACCCAGAACTTC. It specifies CASSLSQTQNF. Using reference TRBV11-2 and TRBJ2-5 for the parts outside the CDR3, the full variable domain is EAGVAQSPRYKIIEKRQSVAFWCNPISGHATLYWYQQILGQGPKLLIQFQNNGVVDDSQLPKDRFSAERLKGVDSTLKIQPAKLEDSAVYLCASSLSQTQNFGPGTRLLVL.

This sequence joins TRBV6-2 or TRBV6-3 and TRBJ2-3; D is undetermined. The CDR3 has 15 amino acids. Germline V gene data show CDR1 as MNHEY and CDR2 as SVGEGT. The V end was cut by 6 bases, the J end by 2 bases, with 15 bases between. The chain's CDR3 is CASSHRQENTDTQYF. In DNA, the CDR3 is TGTGCCAGCAGCCATCGTCAGGAAAACACAGATACGCAGTATTTT.

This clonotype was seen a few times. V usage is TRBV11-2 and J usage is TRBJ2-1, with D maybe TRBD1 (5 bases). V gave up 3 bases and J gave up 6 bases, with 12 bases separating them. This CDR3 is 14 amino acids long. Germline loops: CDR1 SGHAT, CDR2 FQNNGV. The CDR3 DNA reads TGTGCCAGCAGCTTCACCGACAGTGGCAATGAGCAGTTCTTC. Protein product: CASSFTDSGNEQFF.

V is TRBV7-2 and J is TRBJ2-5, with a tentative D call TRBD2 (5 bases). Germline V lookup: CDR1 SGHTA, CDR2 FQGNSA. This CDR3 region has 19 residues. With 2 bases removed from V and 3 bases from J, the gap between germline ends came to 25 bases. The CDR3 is CASSLSGGLNGGSKETQYF. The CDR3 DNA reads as TGTGCCAGCAGCTTAAGCGGAGGATTGAACGGCGGGTCAAAAGAGACCCAGTACTTC.

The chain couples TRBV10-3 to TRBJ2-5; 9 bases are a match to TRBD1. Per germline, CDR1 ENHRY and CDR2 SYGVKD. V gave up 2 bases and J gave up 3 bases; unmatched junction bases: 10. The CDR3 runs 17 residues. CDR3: CAISERMGGQGKETQYF. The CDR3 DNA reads TGTGCCATCAGTGAGCGGATGGGGGGACAGGGAAAAGAGACCCAGTACTTC.

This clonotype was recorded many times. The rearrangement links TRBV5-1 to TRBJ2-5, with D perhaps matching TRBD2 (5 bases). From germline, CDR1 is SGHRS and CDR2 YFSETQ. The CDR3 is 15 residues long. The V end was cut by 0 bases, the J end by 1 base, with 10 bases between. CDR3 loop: CASSLDRGIQETQYF. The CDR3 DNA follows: TGCGCCAGCAGCTTGGATAGAGGGATCCAAGAGACCCAGTACTTC.

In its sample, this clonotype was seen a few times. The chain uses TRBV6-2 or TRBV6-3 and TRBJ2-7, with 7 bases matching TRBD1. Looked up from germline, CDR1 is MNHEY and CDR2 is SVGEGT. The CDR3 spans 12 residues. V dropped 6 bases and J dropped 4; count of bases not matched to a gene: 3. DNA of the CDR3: TGTGCCAGCAGAAAACAGGGGTACGAGCAGTACTTC. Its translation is CASRKQGYEQYF.

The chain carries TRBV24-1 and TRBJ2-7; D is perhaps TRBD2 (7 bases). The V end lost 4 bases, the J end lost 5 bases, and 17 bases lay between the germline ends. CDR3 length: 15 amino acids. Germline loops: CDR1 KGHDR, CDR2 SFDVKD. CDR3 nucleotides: TGTGCCACCAGTGACCCGGGGGGCAGGGCCCACGAGCAGTACTTC. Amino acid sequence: CATSDPGGRAHEQYF.

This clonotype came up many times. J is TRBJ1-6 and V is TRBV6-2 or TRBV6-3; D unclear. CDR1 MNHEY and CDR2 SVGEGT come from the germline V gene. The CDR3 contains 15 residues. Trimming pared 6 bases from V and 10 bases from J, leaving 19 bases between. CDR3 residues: CASSHDGTVGSPLHF. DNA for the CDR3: TGTGCCAGCAGCCATGACGGAACCGTCGGATCACCCCTCCACTTT.

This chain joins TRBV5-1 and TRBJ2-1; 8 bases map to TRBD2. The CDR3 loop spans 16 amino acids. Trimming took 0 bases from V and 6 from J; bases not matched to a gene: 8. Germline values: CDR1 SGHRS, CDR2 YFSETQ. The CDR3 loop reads CASSLATAGGRNEQFF. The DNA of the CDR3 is TGCGCCAGCAGCTTGGCGACCGCGGGGGGCCGCAATGAGCAGTTCTTC.

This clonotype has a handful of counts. CDR3 sequence reads: CSVGEGANIQYF. DNA for the CDR3: TGCAGCGTTGGAGAGGGGGCGAACATTCAGTACTTC. This chain joins TRBV29-1 and TRBJ2-4, with TRBD1 matching 7 bases. The germline V gene has CDR1 SQVTM and CDR2 ANQGSEA. Losses at the gene ends were 4 bases for V and 7 bases for J; bases not matched to a gene: 4. The CDR3 runs to 12 residues.

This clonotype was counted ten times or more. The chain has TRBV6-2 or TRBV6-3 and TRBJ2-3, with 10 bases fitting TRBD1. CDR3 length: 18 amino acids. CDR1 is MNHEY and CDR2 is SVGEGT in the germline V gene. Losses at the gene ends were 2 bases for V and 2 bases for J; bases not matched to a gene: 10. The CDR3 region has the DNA TGTGCCAGCAGTTACGGGGAGACAGGGGGCAGGAACACAGATACGCAGTATTTT. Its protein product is CASSYGETGGRNTDTQYF.

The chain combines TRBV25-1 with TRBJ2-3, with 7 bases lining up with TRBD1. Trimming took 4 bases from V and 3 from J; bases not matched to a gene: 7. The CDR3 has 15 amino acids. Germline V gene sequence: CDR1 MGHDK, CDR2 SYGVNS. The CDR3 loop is CASSGPGTATDTQYF. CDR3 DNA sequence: TGTGCCAGCAGTGGACCCGGGACAGCAACAGATACGCAGTATTTT.

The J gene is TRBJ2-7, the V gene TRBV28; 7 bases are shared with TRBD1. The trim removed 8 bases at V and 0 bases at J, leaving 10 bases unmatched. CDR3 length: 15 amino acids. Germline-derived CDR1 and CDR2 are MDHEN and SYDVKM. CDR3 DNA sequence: TGTGCCAGCGGATTGGGACAGTTAAGCTCCTACGAGCAGTACTTC. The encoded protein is CASGLGQLSSYEQYF.

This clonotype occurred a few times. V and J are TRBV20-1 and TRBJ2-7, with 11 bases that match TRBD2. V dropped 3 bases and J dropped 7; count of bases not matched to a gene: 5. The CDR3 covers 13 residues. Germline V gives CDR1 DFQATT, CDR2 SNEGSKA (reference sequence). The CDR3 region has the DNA TGCAGTGCTAGGCTAGCGGGGGGCAGTGAGCAGTACTTC. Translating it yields CSARLAGGSEQYF.

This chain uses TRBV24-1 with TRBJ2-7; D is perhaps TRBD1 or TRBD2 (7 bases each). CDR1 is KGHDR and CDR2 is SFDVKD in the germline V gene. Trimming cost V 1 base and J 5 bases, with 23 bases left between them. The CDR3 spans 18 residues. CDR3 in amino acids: CATSDLWGRGDREHEQYF. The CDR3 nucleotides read TGTGCCACCAGTGATTTATGGGGGAGGGGTGACAGGGAACACGAGCAGTACTTC.

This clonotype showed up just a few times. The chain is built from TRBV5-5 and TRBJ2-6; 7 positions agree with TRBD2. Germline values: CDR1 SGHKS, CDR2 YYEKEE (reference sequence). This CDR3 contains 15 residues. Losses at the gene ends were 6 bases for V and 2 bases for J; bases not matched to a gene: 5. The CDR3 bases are TGTGCCAGCACACACGGGGGGACTGGGGCCAACGTCCTGACTTTC. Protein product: CASTHGGTGANVLTF.

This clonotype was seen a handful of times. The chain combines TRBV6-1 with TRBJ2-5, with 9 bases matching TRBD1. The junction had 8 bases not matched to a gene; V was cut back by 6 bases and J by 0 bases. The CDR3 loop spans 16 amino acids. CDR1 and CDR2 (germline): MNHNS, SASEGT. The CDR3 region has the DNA TGTGCCAGCAGCCTCGGTGGACAGGGGAACCAAGAGACCCAGTACTTC. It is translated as CASSLGGQGNQETQYF.

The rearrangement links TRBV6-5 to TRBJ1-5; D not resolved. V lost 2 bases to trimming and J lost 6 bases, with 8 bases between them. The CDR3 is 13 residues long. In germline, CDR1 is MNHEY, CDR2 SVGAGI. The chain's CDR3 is CASSYERFQPQHF. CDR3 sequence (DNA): TGTGCCAGCAGTTACGAGAGGTTTCAGCCCCAGCATTTT.

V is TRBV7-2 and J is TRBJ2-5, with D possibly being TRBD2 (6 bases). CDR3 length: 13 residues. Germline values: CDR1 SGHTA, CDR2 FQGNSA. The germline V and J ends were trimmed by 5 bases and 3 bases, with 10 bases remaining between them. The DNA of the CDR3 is TGTGCCAGCAGCAAACTAGCTGAAGAGACCCAGTACTTC. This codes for CASSKLAEETQYF. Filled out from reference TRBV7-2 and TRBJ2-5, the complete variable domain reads GAGVSQSPSNKVTEKGKDVELRCDPISGHTALYWYRQSLGQGLEFLIYFQGNSAPDKSGLPSDRFSAERTGGSVSTLTIQRTQQEDSAVYLCASSKLAEETQYFGPGTRLLVL.

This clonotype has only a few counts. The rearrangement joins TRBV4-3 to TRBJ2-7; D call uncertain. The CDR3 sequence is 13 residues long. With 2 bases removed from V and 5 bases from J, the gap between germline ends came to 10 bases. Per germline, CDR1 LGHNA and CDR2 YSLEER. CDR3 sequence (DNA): TGCGCCAGCAGCCAATGGCTCCTAAACGAGCAGTACTTC. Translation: CASSQWLLNEQYF.

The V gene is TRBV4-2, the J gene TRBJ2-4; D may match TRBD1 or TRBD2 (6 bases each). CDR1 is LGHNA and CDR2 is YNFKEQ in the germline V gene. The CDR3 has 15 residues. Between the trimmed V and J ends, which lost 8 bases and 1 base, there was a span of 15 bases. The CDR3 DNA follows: TGTGCCAGCGGGGGTTCGGGGGCCGCCAAAAACATTCAGTACTTC. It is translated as CASGGSGAAKNIQYF.

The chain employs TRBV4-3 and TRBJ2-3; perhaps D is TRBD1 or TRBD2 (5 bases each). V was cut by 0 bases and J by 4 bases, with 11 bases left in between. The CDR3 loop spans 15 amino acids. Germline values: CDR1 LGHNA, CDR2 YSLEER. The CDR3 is CASSQDGGWADTQYF. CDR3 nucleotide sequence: TGCGCCAGCAGCCAAGATGGGGGTTGGGCAGATACGCAGTATTTT.

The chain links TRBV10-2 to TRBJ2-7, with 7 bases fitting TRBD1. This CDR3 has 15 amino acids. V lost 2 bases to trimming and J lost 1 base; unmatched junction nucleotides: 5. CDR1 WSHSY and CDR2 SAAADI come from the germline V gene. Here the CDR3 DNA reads TGCGCCAGCAGTGAGAGGGACAGAGGGTCCTACGAGCAGTACTTC. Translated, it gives CASSERDRGSYEQYF.

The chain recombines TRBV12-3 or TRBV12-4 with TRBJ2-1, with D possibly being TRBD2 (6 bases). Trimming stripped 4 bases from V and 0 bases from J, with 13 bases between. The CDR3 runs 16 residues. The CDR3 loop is CASSSQGLRSYNEQFF. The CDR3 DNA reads TGTGCCAGCAGTTCCCAGGGACTTCGCTCCTACAATGAGCAGTTCTTC.

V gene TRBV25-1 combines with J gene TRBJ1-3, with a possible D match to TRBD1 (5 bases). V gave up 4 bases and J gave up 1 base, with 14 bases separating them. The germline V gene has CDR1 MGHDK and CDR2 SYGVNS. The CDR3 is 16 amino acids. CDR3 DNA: TGTGCCAGCAGTGGTCCCGGGGCGGGGTCTGGAAACACCATATATTTT. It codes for CASSGPGAGSGNTIYF. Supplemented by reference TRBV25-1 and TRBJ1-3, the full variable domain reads EADIYQTPRYLVIGTGKKITLECSQTMGHDKMYWYQQDPGMELHLIHYSYGVNSTEKGDLSSESTVSRIRTEHFPLTLESARPSHTSQYLCASSGPGAGSGNTIYFGEGSWLTVV.

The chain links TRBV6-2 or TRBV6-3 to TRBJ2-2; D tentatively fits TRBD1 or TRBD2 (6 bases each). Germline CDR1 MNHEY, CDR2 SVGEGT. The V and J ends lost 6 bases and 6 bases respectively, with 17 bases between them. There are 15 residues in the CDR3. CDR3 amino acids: CASSLGGGRAGELFF. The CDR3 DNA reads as TGTGCCAGCAGCCTCGGTGGGGGGCGCGCCGGGGAGCTGTTTTTT.

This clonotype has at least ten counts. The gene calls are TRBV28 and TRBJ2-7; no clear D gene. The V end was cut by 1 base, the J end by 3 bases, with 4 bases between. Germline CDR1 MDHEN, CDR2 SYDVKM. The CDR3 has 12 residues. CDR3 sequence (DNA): TGTGCCAGCAGTTTATCAGGCTACGAGCAGTACTTC. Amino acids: CASSLSGYEQYF.